This TCR beta chain was found in a study of T-cell reconstitution after alpha-beta-depleted transplantation in children. Germline V gene sequence: CDR1 ENHRY, CDR2 SYGVKD. V shed 5 bases and J shed 4 bases, with 11 bases lying between them. This CDR3 comprises 13 residues. This clonotype occurred many times. This sample's TCRbeta library carried unique molecular identifier barcodes. TCRdb passed the PCR reads through MiXCR, listing each CDR3 protein once. The top ten clones hold about a tenth of a sample with 250,000 to 350,000 distinct CDR3 sequences, about 10% of them seen once. The rearrangement links TRBV10-3 to TRBJ1-2, with D possibly being TRBD1 (6 bases). This sample comprised PBMCs from the stem cell graft donor, obtained from the stem cell graft. This receptor was identified in a human donor who donated a stem cell graft to a child with SCID. The CDR3: CAISLDSLYGYTF. The CDR3 nucleotides read TGTGCCATCAGTTTGGACAGTCTCTATGGCTACACCTTC.